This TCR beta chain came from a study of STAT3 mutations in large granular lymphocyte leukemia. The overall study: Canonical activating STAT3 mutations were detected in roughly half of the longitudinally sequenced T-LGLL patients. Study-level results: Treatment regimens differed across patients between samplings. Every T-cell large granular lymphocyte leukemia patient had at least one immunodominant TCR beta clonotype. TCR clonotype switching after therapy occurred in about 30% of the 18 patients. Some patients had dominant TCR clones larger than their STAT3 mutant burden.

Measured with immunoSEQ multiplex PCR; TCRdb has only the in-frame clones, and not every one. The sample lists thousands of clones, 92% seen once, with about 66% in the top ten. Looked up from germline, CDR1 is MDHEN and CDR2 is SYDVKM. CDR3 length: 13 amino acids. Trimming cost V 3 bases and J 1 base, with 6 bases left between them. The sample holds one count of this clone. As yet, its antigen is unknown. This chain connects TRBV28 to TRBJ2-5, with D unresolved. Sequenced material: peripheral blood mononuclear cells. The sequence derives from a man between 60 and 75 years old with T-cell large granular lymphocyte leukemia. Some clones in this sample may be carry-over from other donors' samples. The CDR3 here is CASSLVVQETQYF. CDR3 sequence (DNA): TGTGCCAGCAGTTTGGTGGTCCAAGAGACCCAGTACTTC.